The T cell receptor (beta chain) under discussion was sequenced for a study of post-analysis software for immune sequencing data. Tagging with unique molecular identifiers was a feature of the TCR beta cDNA libraries. One entry per CDR3 protein results from TCRdb running MiXCR on the PCR reads. This sample yields roughly 800,000 distinct CDR3 sequences, of which around 53% are seen a single time; approximately 4.4% belongs to the top ten. This clonotype was observed a few times. What it binds is unknown. The germline V gene encodes CDR1 SGHVS and CDR2 FNYEAQ. The CDR3 runs 15 residues. V lost 1 base and J lost 3; bases outside the gene matches: 4. Whole-study results and caveats: Patients used four to six TRBV segments, including TRBV5-6, TRBV5-1 and TRBV20-1, more often than controls.

Sequencing input: blood. The sequence came from a girl aged 5-17 years with multiple sclerosis. The rearrangement links TRBV7-6 to TRBJ2-7, with 9 bases lining up with TRBD2. The CDR3 bases are TGTGCCAGCAGCTTAGAGCCTAGCGGGAACTACGAGCAGTACTTC. It specifies CASSLEPSGNYEQYF.